A single sample is the source of the 24 T cell receptor beta chains below, sequenced in a study of PD-L1 blockade in urothelial cancer. Here immunoSEQ multiplex PCR was the method, and the copy in TCRdb shows in-frame clones only, minus some. This sample has tens of thousands of clones, with roughly 80% found just once. The material sequenced was PBMCs, taken around atezolizumab (anti-PD-L1) treatment. The receptor set was obtained from a man between 65 and 79 years old with urothelial cancer.

This clone came up once. The V call is TRBV4-2, the J call TRBJ2-2; 13 bases are a match to TRBD2. The germline CDR1 and CDR2 sequences are LGHNA and YNFKEQ. CDR3 length: 18 amino acids. Trimming took 2 bases from V and 5 from J; bases not matched to a gene: 8. This chain's CDR3 is CASSQPPGLAGQTGELFF. CDR3 bases: TGTGCCAGCAGCCAACCTCCGGGACTAGCGGGACAGACCGGGGAGCTGTTTTTT.

The chain couples TRBV19 to TRBJ2-7; 7 bases are a match to TRBD1. Losses at the gene ends were 1 base for V and 4 bases for J; bases not matched to a gene: 4. CDR3 length equals 14 residues. The germline V gene has CDR1 LNHDA and CDR2 SQIVND (reference sequence). CDR3 amino acids: CASSIAGRGYEQYF. CDR3 bases: TGTGCCAGTAGTATAGCCGGCAGGGGGTACGAGCAGTACTTC.

The V and J genes are TRBV13 and TRBJ2-3, with D perhaps matching TRBD1 (5 bases). Looked up from germline, CDR1 is PRHDT and CDR2 is FYEKMQ (reference sequence). CDR3 length equals 15 residues. Trimming removed 4 bases from V and 2 bases from J, with 13 bases in between. CDR3: CASSSRQGTTDTQYF. The CDR3 nucleotides read TGTGCCAGCAGCTCTAGGCAGGGCACCACAGATACGCAGTATTTT.

The V and J genes are TRBV10-3 and TRBJ2-5; 8 nucleotides match TRBD2. Trimming at V came to 10 bases and at J to 5 bases, leaving 6 bases not matched to a gene. Germline CDR1 reads ENHRY; CDR2 reads SYGVKD. The CDR3 is 12 amino acids. The CDR3 nucleotides are TGTGCCACCCGGGAGGGCCGCGAGACCCAGTACTTC. This sequence encodes CATREGRETQYF.

The J gene is TRBJ2-3, the V gene TRBV7-3, with 10 bases identical to TRBD2. This CDR3 has 15 amino acids. The junction had 7 bases not matched to a gene; V was cut back by 5 bases and J by 5 bases. Germline loops: CDR1 SGHTA, CDR2 FQGTGA. CDR3 amino acids: CASSPGLAVGDTQYF. In nucleotides, the CDR3 is TGTGCCAGCAGCCCAGGACTAGCGGTGGGAGATACGCAGTATTTT.

The V gene is TRBV5-1, the J gene TRBJ2-1; D is possibly TRBD1 (5 bases). The CDR3 spans 14 residues. Germline CDR1 and CDR2: SGHRS and YFSETQ. V was trimmed by 2 bases and J by 3 bases, leaving 9 bases between them. The CDR3 coding sequence is TGCGCCAGCAGCTTACAGGTCATCTACAATGAGCAGTTCTTC. It yields the protein CASSLQVIYNEQFF.

V is TRBV28 and J is TRBJ1-2; D is undetermined. Trimming took off 6 bases at V and 2 bases at J, with 19 bases between the two ends. The CDR3 covers 16 residues. The germline V gene encodes CDR1 MDHEN and CDR2 SYDVKM. The CDR3 nucleotides are TGTGCCAGCAGCCGATATCCCACAGTTACCAACTATGGCTACACCTTC. This translates into CASSRYPTVTNYGYTF.

The chain links TRBV7-7 to TRBJ2-6, with D possibly being TRBD1 (5 bases). Germline loops: CDR1 SSHAT, CDR2 FNYEAQ (reference sequence). Trimming removed 11 bases at V and 0 bases at J, with 17 bases between. The CDR3 spans 16 residues. CDR3 DNA: TGTGCCGTTGTGGACACGCAGAGCTCTGGGGCCAACGTCCTGACTTTC. Translating it yields CAVVDTQSSGANVLTF. Full variable domain (rest looked up from reference TRBV7-7 and TRBJ2-6): GAGVSQSPRYKVTKRGQDVTLRCDPISSHATLYWYQQALGQGPEFLTYFNYEAQPDKSGLPSDRFSAERPEGSISTLTIQRTEQRDSAMYRCAVVDTQSSGANVLTFGAGSRLTVL.

V is TRBV10-1 and J is TRBJ2-2; 10 nucleotides align to TRBD1. Germline V gene lookup returns CDR1 WNHNN and CDR2 SYGVQD (reference sequence). After removal of 10 bases from V and 7 bases from J, the junction contained 9 bases not matched to a gene. The CDR3 has 14 amino acids. Written as DNA, the CDR3 is TGCGCCACCGGACGGGGACAGGGGAGCGGGGAGCTGTTTTTT. It is translated as CATGRGQGSGELFF.

The rearrangement uses TRBV5-8 and TRBJ1-4; possibly TRBD1 for D (6 bases). V was trimmed by 4 bases and J by 3 bases, leaving 19 bases between them. The CDR3 totals 17 residues. Germline lookup yields CDR1 SGHTS and CDR2 YDEGEE. CDR3 in DNA: TGTGCCAGCAGCGACCAACCCACAGGGTGGGCTAATGAAAAACTGTTTTTT. As protein: CASSDQPTGWANEKLFF.

The gene calls are TRBV5-1 and TRBJ2-1; D may be TRBD1 (5 bases). The CDR3 has 15 residues. V was cut by 4 bases and J by 6 bases, with 17 bases left in between. Germline CDR1 reads SGHRS; CDR2 reads YFSETQ. The CDR3, as DNA: TGCGCCAGCAGCCCCTTGGGATCTGGGGCCAATGAGCAGTTCTTC. It yields the protein CASSPLGSGANEQFF.

As regards this clone: Germline and junction disagree at one end, which may indicate a read error. The rearrangement links TRBV7-2 to TRBJ2-7, with TRBD2 matching over 8 bases. There are 14 residues in the CDR3. CDR1 and CDR2 (germline): SGHTA, FQGNSA. CDR3 nucleotides: TGTGCCAGCAGCCTAGCGGGCCCCTCCTACGAGCAGTACTTC. This codes for CASSLAGPSYEQYF.

This rearrangement joins TRBV6-1 to TRBJ2-2, with 9 bases that match TRBD2. V shed 5 bases and J 4 bases; nucleotides not matched to a gene: 5. The CDR3 sequence is 15 residues long. Looked up from germline, CDR1 is MNHNS and CDR2 is SASEGT. The CDR3 protein is CASSPGLAGTGELFF. CDR3 DNA: TGTGCCAGCAGTCCGGGACTAGCCGGCACCGGGGAGCTGTTTTTT.

The rearrangement uses TRBV19 and TRBJ1-1; D not resolved. Germline V lookup: CDR1 LNHDA, CDR2 SQIVND (reference sequence). Trimming removed 3 bases from V and 3 bases from J, with 14 bases in between. This CDR3 has 15 residues. CDR3 DNA sequence: TGTGCCAGTAGTATGGTCCCCGGCCGGGACACTGAAGCTTTCTTT. Translation: CASSMVPGRDTEAFF.

This chain joins TRBV28 and TRBJ2-2, with D possibly being TRBD2 (5 bases). The CDR3 has 13 amino acids. Germline values: CDR1 MDHEN, CDR2 SYDVKM. The ends were cut back, 8 bases at V and 7 bases at J, with 14 bases in the middle. DNA of the CDR3: TGTGCCAGCCGACGGGCGGGCAGCGGGGAGCTGTTTTTT. Translated: CASRRAGSGELFF.

The chain is built from TRBV12-5 and TRBJ2-5; tentative D call: TRBD1 (5 bases). Germline V gives CDR1 LGHNT, CDR2 FRNRAP. Trimming cost V 6 bases and J 2 bases, with 13 bases left between them. There are 14 residues in the CDR3. The CDR3 reads CASGLDRSQETQYF. For the CDR3, the DNA is TGTGCTAGTGGACTTGACAGAAGTCAAGAGACCCAGTACTTC.

CDR3: CASRREGAQAGELFF. The CDR3 DNA follows: TGCGCCAGCAGGCGTGAGGGGGCTCAGGCCGGGGAGCTGTTTTTT. The chain combines TRBV5-1 with TRBJ2-2; 7 bases map to TRBD1. The germline gives CDR1 SGHRS, CDR2 YFSETQ. This CDR3 spans 15 amino acids. The ends lost 5 bases at V and 6 bases at J; junction bases unmatched: 10.

CDR3 sequence (DNA): TGTGCCAGCAGCAAAGCGGTGATAGGGGACAGGGTCTCGGGCGAGCAGTACTTC. It translates to CASSKAVIGDRVSGEQYF. The chain links TRBV21-1 to TRBJ2-7; the D call TRBD1 from the table was never checked on the DNA. TRBV21-1 has pseudogene status. The CDR3 sequence is 18 residues long.

This chain connects TRBV11-2 to TRBJ2-1, with D possibly being TRBD2 (6 bases). The V gene lost 1 base and the J gene lost 0 bases, with 10 bases spanning the gap. Looked up from germline, CDR1 is SGHAT and CDR2 is FQNNGV. This CDR3 comprises 16 residues. The CDR3 DNA follows: TGTGCCAGCAGCTTAGGTGGGAGGAACTCCTACAATGAGCAGTTCTTC. Residues: CASSLGGRNSYNEQFF.

J is TRBJ1-1 and V is TRBV30; the D gene is possibly TRBD1 (5 bases). Trimming removed 5 bases at V and 4 bases at J, with 14 bases between. CDR1 is GTSNPN and CDR2 is SVGIG in the germline V gene (reference sequence). The CDR3 contains 13 residues. The CDR3 nucleotides read TGTGCCTGGGGGGCGCAGGGTGGCACTGAAGCTTTCTTT. It translates to CAWGAQGGTEAFF.

V is TRBV10-1 and J is TRBJ2-7; TRBD2 matches 7 bases. The trim removed 0 bases at V and 9 bases at J, leaving 5 bases unmatched. Germline assignment: CDR1 WNHNN and CDR2 SYGVQD (reference sequence). The CDR3 runs 13 residues. CDR3 nucleotide sequence: TGCGCCAGCAGTGAGTCTAACGGACTAGGGCAGTACTTC. Its translation is CASSESNGLGQYF.

The genes are TRBV5-4 and TRBJ2-5; 9 bases match TRBD1. Germline V gene lookup returns CDR1 SGHNT and CDR2 YYREEE (reference sequence). This CDR3 spans 15 amino acids. V shed 4 bases and J 2 bases; nucleotides not matched to a gene: 6. CDR3: CASSNRGLEQETQYF. The CDR3, as DNA: TGTGCCAGCAGCAACAGGGGGCTGGAACAAGAGACCCAGTACTTC.

In this sample, this clone turned up a few times. This chain connects TRBV11-2 to TRBJ2-2, with 7 bases lining up with TRBD2. The V gene end was trimmed by 5 bases and the J gene end by 4 bases; junction bases not matched to a gene: 13. This CDR3 has 17 residues. Per germline, CDR1 SGHAT and CDR2 FQNNGV. CDR3 DNA sequence: TGTGCCAGCAGCCTGGATCGGGACGGACTAGTCACCGGGGAGCTGTTTTTT. This encodes CASSLDRDGLVTGELFF.

J is TRBJ2-1 and V is TRBV27; tentative D call: TRBD2 (6 bases). The V gene lost 3 bases and the J gene lost 8 bases, with 17 bases spanning the gap. This CDR3 comprises 15 residues. The germline V gene encodes CDR1 MNHEY and CDR2 SMNVEV (reference sequence). The CDR3 loop is CASSLGLPGSHEQFF. The CDR3 DNA is TGTGCCAGCAGTTTGGGACTCCCTGGGAGCCATGAGCAGTTCTTC.